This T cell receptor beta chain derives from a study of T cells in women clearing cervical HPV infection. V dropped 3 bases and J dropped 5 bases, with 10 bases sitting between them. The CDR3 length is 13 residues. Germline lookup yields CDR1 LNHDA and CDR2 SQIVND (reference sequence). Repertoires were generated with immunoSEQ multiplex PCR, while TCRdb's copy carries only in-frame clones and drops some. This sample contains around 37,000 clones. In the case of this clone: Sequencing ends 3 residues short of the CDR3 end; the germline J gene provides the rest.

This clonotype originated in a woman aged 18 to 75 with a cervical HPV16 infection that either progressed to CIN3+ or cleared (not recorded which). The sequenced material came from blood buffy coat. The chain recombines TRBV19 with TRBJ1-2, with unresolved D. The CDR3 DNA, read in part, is TGTGCCAGTAGTATCGACACCGAGTATGGC. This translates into CASSIDTEYG. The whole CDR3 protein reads CASSIDTEYGYTF. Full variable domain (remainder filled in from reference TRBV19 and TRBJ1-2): DGGITQSPKYLFRKEGQNVTLSCEQNLNHDAMYWYRQDPGQGLRLIYYSQIVNDFQKGDIAEGYSVSREKKESFPLTVTSAQKNPTAFYLCASSIDTEYGYTFGSGTRLTVV.